This TCR beta chain is from a study of vaccination effects on CD4 cells after COVID-19. The study, taken as a whole, reports: Clones of infection and vaccine origin contracted markedly late after vaccination. Only a few convalescent patients and no early post-infection timepoints featured in the study.

TCRdb keeps only in-frame clones here, not all; method: immunoSEQ multiplex PCR. The sample carries tens of thousands of clones, roughly 80% recorded once. With the ViraFEST assay, the study expanded antigen-specific CD4+ T cells using viral peptide pools, then sequenced them. Subsequent to approximately 9 days of culture, CD4+ T cells were isolated. The vaccine recipients had no prior SARS-CoV-2 infection, with negative nucleocapsid antibodies. Culturing of a few million PBMC per well took place with roughly 10 IU/ml IL-2 and 9.5 to 10 ug/ml peptides. This clone was found a few times. The antigen is undetermined. Looked up from germline, CDR1 is SGHTS and CDR2 is YDEGEE. The CDR3 totals 10 residues. V was cut by 9 bases and J by 5 bases, with 8 bases left in between.

The gene calls are TRBV5-8 and TRBJ1-1; D unclear. The input for sequencing was CD4+ T cells from PBMCs cultured with HCoV-229E spike peptides, taken before COVID-19 vaccination. The clonotype originates from a human donor who received a COVID-19 vaccine. CDR3: CATRGTEAFF. Written as DNA, the CDR3 is TGTGCCACTCGGGGTACTGAAGCTTTCTTT.